The 31 T cell receptor beta chains below were found in one sample sequenced in a study of blood T cell repertoires in COVID-19. Produced via immunoSEQ multiplex PCR; TCRdb's table is partial and in-frame only. The data contain under 200,000 clones, 65% to 85% of them singletons. The specimen sequenced was peripheral blood. The receptors stem from a woman of 80 years or more with active or convalescent COVID-19.

V is TRBV5-1 and J is TRBJ1-2; TRBD1 aligns across 11 bases. CDR1 and CDR2 from the germline V gene are SGHRS and YFSETQ. V lost 4 bases, J lost 8 bases, and 7 bases stayed unmatched. This CDR3 spans 14 amino acids. As DNA, the CDR3 is TGCGCCAGCAGCCTAAAGGGACAGGGGGTAGGCTACACCTTC. Amino acid sequence: CASSLKGQGVGYTF.

The rearrangement links TRBV6-5 to TRBJ1-1; 7 bases fit TRBD1. Per the germline V gene, CDR1 is MNHEY and CDR2 is SVGAGI. Trimming at V came to 7 bases and at J to 0 bases, leaving 2 bases not matched to a gene. The CDR3 length is 13 residues. The CDR3 sequence: CASIGQVNTEAFF. As DNA, the CDR3 is TGTGCCAGCATTGGACAGGTGAACACTGAAGCTTTCTTT.

This chain links TRBV5-4 with TRBJ2-7; D gene unclear. Trimming pared 2 bases from V and 6 bases from J, leaving 9 bases between. The CDR3 extends over 12 amino acids. In germline, CDR1 is SGHNT, CDR2 YYREEE (reference sequence). The CDR3 DNA is TGTGCCAGCAGCTTAGCCAACCGCGAGCAGTACTTC. Translating gives CASSLANREQYF. The full variable domain, in which reference TRBV5-4 and TRBJ2-7 provide the parts outside the CDR3, is ETGVTQSPTHLIKTRGQQVTLRCSSQSGHNTVSWYQQALGQGPQFIFQYYREEENGRGNFPPRFSGLQFPNYSSELNVNALELDDSALYLCASSLANREQYFGPGTRLTVT.

The chain carries TRBV5-1 and TRBJ1-3; D ambiguous. The CDR3 extends over 15 amino acids. Deletions cut 0 bases from V and 0 bases from J, with 7 bases between. Germline loops: CDR1 SGHRS, CDR2 YFSETQ. CDR3 protein: CASSLAEPSGNTIYF. DNA of the CDR3: TGCGCCAGCAGCTTGGCCGAGCCCTCTGGAAACACCATATATTTT.

As DNA, the CDR3 is TGCGCCAGCAGCTTGGGGGACAGGAATCAGCCCCAGCATTTT. Its translation is CASSLGDRNQPQHF. The V and J genes are TRBV5-1 and TRBJ1-5; 8 bases agree with TRBD1. Germline assignment: CDR1 SGHRS and CDR2 YFSETQ. After removal of 0 bases from V and 4 bases from J, the junction contained 0 bases not matched to a gene. CDR3 length equals 14 residues.

This sequence joins TRBV20-1 and TRBJ1-4, with D tentatively TRBD1 (6 bases). The CDR3 has 12 amino acids. Between the trimmed V and J ends, which lost 3 bases and 8 bases, there was a span of 10 bases. Germline CDR1 reads DFQATT; CDR2 reads SNEGSKA (reference sequence). The CDR3 spells CSASWGGEKLFF. The CDR3 coding sequence is TGCAGTGCTAGTTGGGGGGGCGAAAAACTGTTTTTT.

The chain links TRBV14 to TRBJ2-6; 10 bases agree with TRBD1. Unmatched junction bases numbered 2, after V lost 3 bases and J lost 3 bases. The CDR3 has 16 residues. The germline CDR1 and CDR2 sequences are SGHDN and FVKESK. The CDR3 region has the DNA TGTGCCAGCAGCCACGGGACAGGGGATGGGGCCAACGTCCTGACTTTC. Its translation: CASSHGTGDGANVLTF.

J is TRBJ1-2 and V is TRBV6-2 or TRBV6-3, with no clear D. The CDR3 runs 13 residues. Trimming pared 2 bases from V and 7 bases from J, leaving 11 bases between. Germline V gene lookup returns CDR1 MNHEY and CDR2 SVGEGT. The CDR3 nucleotides are TGTGCCAGCAGTTACCAGCCTCCGGGTGGCTACACCTTC. It codes for CASSYQPPGGYTF.

The rearrangement links TRBV5-1 to TRBJ1-2; D is uncertain. Trimming took 2 bases from V and 7 from J, leaving 15 bases between them. The germline V gene encodes CDR1 SGHRS and CDR2 YFSETQ. The CDR3 extends over 14 amino acids. For the CDR3, the DNA is TGCGCCAGCAGCTTAGAATACCCCGCGGGTGGCTACACCTTC. Protein sequence: CASSLEYPAGGYTF.

The V and J genes are TRBV5-1 and TRBJ1-6; TRBD1 might be the D (5 bases). The V gene's germline CDR1 is SGHRS and CDR2 YFSETQ. The germline V and J ends were trimmed by 0 bases and 6 bases, with 7 bases remaining between them. The CDR3 runs to 14 residues. CDR3 sequence (DNA): TGCGCCAGCAGCTTGGAGGGGATTAATTCACCCCTCCACTTT. Its protein product is CASSLEGINSPLHF. Based on the CDR3 plus reference TRBV5-1 and TRBJ1-6, the full variable domain is KAGVTQTPRYLIKTRGQQVTLSCSPISGHRSVSWYQQTPGQGLQFLFEYFSETQRNKGNFPGRFSGRQFSNSRSEMNVSTLELGDSALYLCASSLEGINSPLHFGNGTRLTVT.

The rearrangement joins TRBV18 to TRBJ1-5; 8 bases agree with TRBD1. V gave up 5 bases and J gave up 0 bases; unmatched junction bases: 15. From germline, CDR1 is KGHSH and CDR2 LQKENI. The CDR3 length is 19 residues. Here the CDR3 DNA reads TGTGCCAGCTCATCGGTAGACAGGGGAGGGGCCCCTAGCAATCAGCCCCAGCATTTT. Its protein product is CASSSVDRGGAPSNQPQHF.

The rearrangement joins TRBV7-2 to TRBJ2-3, with D possibly TRBD2 on 6 matching bases. In germline, CDR1 is SGHTA, CDR2 FQGNSA. The CDR3 extends over 16 amino acids. Trimming stripped 3 bases from V and 2 bases from J, with 15 bases between. The CDR3 here is CASSFQNGGITDTQYF. Written as DNA, the CDR3 is TGTGCCAGCAGCTTCCAAAACGGGGGTATCACAGATACGCAGTATTTT.

This clone was observed a single time. This chain connects TRBV7-8 to TRBJ1-5; 8 bases agree with TRBD1. V was pared by 4 bases and J by 5 bases, with 7 bases of the junction left unmatched. Germline assignment: CDR1 SGHVS and CDR2 FQNEAQ. This CDR3 has 15 residues. DNA of the CDR3: TGTGCCAGCAGCTCCGACAGGGGTTTCGATCAGCCCCAGCATTTT. Translating it yields CASSSDRGFDQPQHF.

The chain has TRBV7-2 and TRBJ2-5, with D perhaps TRBD2 (6 bases). V lost 1 base to trimming and J lost 2 bases, with 8 bases between them. Per the germline V gene, CDR1 is SGHTA and CDR2 is FQGNSA. This CDR3 is 14 amino acids long. The CDR3 sequence: CASSLVGGQETQYF. As DNA, the CDR3 is TGTGCCAGCAGCTTAGTGGGGGGACAAGAGACCCAGTACTTC.

The chain joins TRBV3-1 (or the pseudogene TRBV3-2) to TRBJ1-2; D gene ambiguous. The CDR3 sequence is 17 residues long. V lost 4 bases, J lost 7 bases, and 25 bases lay in between. Per the germline V gene, CDR1 is LGHDT and CDR2 is YNNKEL (reference sequence). In nucleotides, the CDR3 is TGTGCCAGCAGCCCGCAAGCTGGCAACCTCCCGAGGAGTGGCTACACCTTC. Protein sequence: CASSPQAGNLPRSGYTF.

The chain joins TRBV6-5 to TRBJ2-3; no definite D call. Germline V lookup: CDR1 MNHEY, CDR2 SVGAGI. The CDR3 totals 14 residues. V lost 5 bases and J 1 base, leaving 10 bases between the germline ends. CDR3 loop: CASSLRLGTDTQYF. CDR3 bases: TGTGCCAGCAGTCTACGCTTAGGCACAGATACGCAGTATTTT.

This clone was recorded only once. The V and J genes are TRBV6-6 and TRBJ2-1; D is uncertain. Between the trimmed V and J ends, which lost 2 bases and 4 bases, there was a span of 9 bases. This CDR3 is 14 amino acids long. Germline V gene lookup returns CDR1 MNHNY and CDR2 SVGAGI (reference sequence). CDR3 DNA: TGTGCCAGCAGTTACGAGGCACGTTACAATGAGCAGTTCTTC. It specifies CASSYEARYNEQFF.

The V gene is TRBV10-3, the J gene TRBJ1-6; tentative D call: TRBD1 (6 bases). The V end lost 5 bases, the J end lost 10 bases, and 18 bases lay between the germline ends. The germline V gene has CDR1 ENHRY and CDR2 SYGVKD. There are 15 residues in the CDR3. CDR3 DNA: TGTGCCATCAGTAGCGGGGGCACGGGGGGCTCACCCCTCCACTTT. Protein: CAISSGGTGGSPLHF.

CDR3 DNA sequence: TGTGCCAGCAGCCTGGGACAGGGTAACTACGAGCAGTACTTC. Translation: CASSLGQGNYEQYF. V gene TRBV7-9 combines with J gene TRBJ2-7; the match to TRBD1 covers 9 bases. The germline CDR1 and CDR2 sequences are SEHNR and FQNEAQ (reference sequence). This CDR3 is 14 amino acids long. Germline trimming cut 5 bases from V and 3 bases from J; bases unmatched to any gene: 5.

The J gene is TRBJ1-1, the V gene TRBV3-1 (or the pseudogene TRBV3-2), with D unresolved. The V and J ends lost 1 base and 11 bases respectively, with 20 bases between them. CDR1 LGHDT and CDR2 YNNKEL come from the germline V gene (reference sequence). The CDR3 runs to 15 residues. The CDR3 loop is CASSQVSPGVRTAFF. The CDR3 bases are TGTGCCAGCAGCCAAGTATCACCGGGAGTTAGGACTGCTTTCTTT.

The chain is built from TRBV18 and TRBJ1-6, with 7 positions matching TRBD1. There are 16 residues in the CDR3. J lost 6 bases, V lost 0 bases, and 5 bases had no gene match. Germline values: CDR1 KGHSH, CDR2 LQKENI. CDR3 residues: CASSPPLAGGNSPLHF. CDR3 in DNA: TGTGCCAGCTCACCACCTTTAGCAGGGGGTAATTCACCCCTCCACTTT.

CDR3 nucleotide sequence: TGTGCCAGCAGTCCCACAGGACAGGGTGGAACTGAAGCTTTCTTT. Its translation is CASSPTGQGGTEAFF. This chain connects TRBV2 to TRBJ1-1; 8 bases match TRBD1. Germline values: CDR1 SNHLY, CDR2 FYNNEI. Losses at the gene ends were 5 bases for V and 5 bases for J; bases not matched to a gene: 10. This CDR3 has 15 residues.

The chain combines TRBV5-1 with TRBJ1-5; D ambiguous. CDR3 length: 12 amino acids. From germline, CDR1 is SGHRS and CDR2 YFSETQ. With 2 bases removed from V and 5 bases from J, the gap between germline ends came to 5 bases. This chain's CDR3 is CASSFGDQPQHF. DNA for the CDR3: TGCGCCAGCAGCTTTGGAGATCAGCCCCAGCATTTT.

The rearrangement links TRBV11-2 to TRBJ2-1; 7 bases are a match to TRBD1. The CDR3 covers 14 residues. Germline V gives CDR1 SGHAT, CDR2 FQNNGV. The V gene end was trimmed by 5 bases and the J gene end by 4 bases; junction bases not matched to a gene: 5. Here the CDR3 DNA reads TGTGCCAGCAGCCAGGGACAGAGATACAATGAGCAGTTCTTC. Amino acids: CASSQGQRYNEQFF.

The chain is built from TRBV9 and TRBJ1-6; tentative D call: TRBD1 (5 bases). Trimming left V 3 bases short and J 14 bases short, with 21 bases between. This CDR3 comprises 15 residues. Germline-derived CDR1 and CDR2 are SGDLS and YYNGEE. As DNA, the CDR3 is TGTGCCAGCAGCGCGACGGGTCCGGGAGGAGGGGCCCTCCACTTT. Translated: CASSATGPGGGALHF. The complete variable domain, with remaining parts taken from reference TRBV9 and TRBJ1-6, reads DSGVTQTPKHLITATGQRVTLRCSPRSGDLSVYWYQQSLDQGLQFLIQYYNGEERAKGNILERFSAQQFPDLHSELNLSSLELGDSALYFCASSATGPGGGALHFGNGTRLTVT.

The chain recombines TRBV18 with TRBJ2-1; D unclear. V was trimmed by 3 bases and J by 0 bases, leaving 3 bases between them. This CDR3 spans 13 amino acids. Germline V gene data show CDR1 as KGHSH and CDR2 as LQKENI. This CDR3 reads CASSPFSYNEQFF. The DNA for the CDR3 is TGTGCCAGCTCACCCTTCTCCTACAATGAGCAGTTCTTC.

The rearrangement links TRBV5-4 to TRBJ2-2; the match to TRBD1 covers 7 bases. The V and J ends lost 2 bases and 0 bases, in that order; junction bases with no gene match: 1. CDR1 is SGHNT, CDR2 YYREEE, per germline (reference sequence). This CDR3 is built from 15 residues. The CDR3 DNA reads TGTGCCAGCAGCTTTGGGACAGCGAACACCGGGGAGCTGTTTTTT. Protein: CASSFGTANTGELFF.

The rearrangement uses TRBV7-8 and TRBJ2-3, with 8 bases identical to TRBD1. The J segment lost 2 bases and the V segment lost 5 bases, leaving 6 bases of the junction unmatched. Per the germline V gene, CDR1 is SGHVS and CDR2 is FQNEAQ. The CDR3 has 15 amino acids. DNA for the CDR3: TGTGCCAGCAGCCGACCCAGGGGGCCCACAGATACGCAGTATTTT. Translating gives CASSRPRGPTDTQYF.

The rearrangement uses TRBV18 and TRBJ1-1; 7 bases line up with TRBD1. The trim removed 8 bases at V and 4 bases at J, leaving 7 bases unmatched. The germline gives CDR1 KGHSH, CDR2 LQKENI. The CDR3 spans 13 residues. The CDR3 region has the DNA TGTGCCAGCACCGGACAGGAGGGCACTGAAGCTTTCTTT. As protein: CASTGQEGTEAFF.

The V and J genes are TRBV9 and TRBJ1-2; D uncertain. From germline, CDR1 is SGDLS and CDR2 YYNGEE. The CDR3 has 16 residues. Trimming shortened V by 0 bases and J by 4 bases, and 16 bases separated the two germline ends. Here the CDR3 DNA reads TGTGCCAGCAGCGTAGGGTCGGGAGGGTTGGCCTATGGCTACACCTTC. This gives the protein CASSVGSGGLAYGYTF. The full variable domain, completed using reference TRBV9 and TRBJ1-2, is DSGVTQTPKHLITATGQRVTLRCSPRSGDLSVYWYQQSLDQGLQFLIQYYNGEERAKGNILERFSAQQFPDLHSELNLSSLELGDSALYFCASSVGSGGLAYGYTFGSGTRLTVV.

The chain combines TRBV6-5 with TRBJ1-4; D not certain. CDR1 is MNHEY and CDR2 is SVGAGI in the germline V gene. There are 14 residues in the CDR3. V was cut by 5 bases and J by 0 bases, with 7 bases left in between. The CDR3 nucleotides are TGTGCCAGCAGTCGTAGTGCAACTAATGAAAAACTGTTTTTT. Translation: CASSRSATNEKLFF.